The following is a TCR beta chain sequence with its context. Only a few counts were recorded for this clone. The clone's antigen remains unknown. Qualities for individual bases were not recorded, and no much larger clone is one base off. This specimen comes from a study of T cells in narcolepsy (dated by TCRdb to the late 2010s). A note on the overall study: Patients with narcolepsy type 1 or type 2 (NT1, NT2) were enrolled in the study together with healthy control donors. Autoreactive T cells targeting hypocretin neuron self-antigens (hypocretin, TRIB2) were sought in narcolepsy patients, and TCR Vbeta sequencing was used to track clonotypes in blood and CSF. The investigation overall reported the following: Plots comparing CSF and blood CD4+ T cell clonotypes from the same patient highlighted HCRT-specific and TRIB2-specific autoreactive clonotypes. Autoreactive clonotypes were reported to be detected serially in the blood of the same patients and of different patients, but not in the blood of healthy controls. No sequences matching autoreactive T cell clones were contained in some blood memory CD4+ repertoires from patients and controls. Numbers of sequenced blood memory CD4+ clonotypes were comparable, averaging approximately 38,000 in patients and some 33,000 in controls.

Libraries were built with the immunoSEQ multiplex PCR assay. The table was pulled from immuneACCESS by TCRdb, which kept in-frame rearrangements only. Such tables lose some clones; where checked, under half of the loss comes from unresolved V genes, and the rest has no known cause. This sample comprises fewer than 35,000 clones, approximately 78% of them detected only once. The ten biggest clones cover 1.2% of the sample. For TCR Vbeta sequencing, memory CD4+ T cells were sorted ex vivo from the peripheral blood of both healthy controls and narcolepsy patients. The sequencing sample was made of CD45RA- memory CD4+ T cells from PBMCs. Explained via the paper, the cell subset or site label denotes: memory T cells sorted ex vivo from peripheral blood. The sequence was obtained from a human donor with narcolepsy.

The DNA reads as follows: TGTGCCAGTAGTATGAGGATGATTGCCACTGAAGCTTTCTTT. This yields the protein CASSMRMIATEAFF. The chain uses TRBV19 and TRBJ1-1, with no reliable assignment of the D segment. At the junction V is shortened by 3 bases and J by 4 bases, with 12 bases in between. The CDR1 and CDR2 encoded by the germline V gene (reference sequence) are LNHDA and SQIVND. Including cysteine and phenylalanine, the CDR3 has 14 amino acids. Only CDR3 DNA remains: 42 bases, in frame from the first base. Where the CDR3 stops, the reference TRBV19 and TRBJ1-1 genes take over; the full variable domain is DGGITQSPKYLFRKEGQNVTLSCEQNLNHDAMYWYRQDPGQGLRLIYYSQIVNDFQKGDIAEGYSVSREKKESFPLTVTSAQKNPTAFYLCASSMRMIATEAFFGQGTRLTVV.